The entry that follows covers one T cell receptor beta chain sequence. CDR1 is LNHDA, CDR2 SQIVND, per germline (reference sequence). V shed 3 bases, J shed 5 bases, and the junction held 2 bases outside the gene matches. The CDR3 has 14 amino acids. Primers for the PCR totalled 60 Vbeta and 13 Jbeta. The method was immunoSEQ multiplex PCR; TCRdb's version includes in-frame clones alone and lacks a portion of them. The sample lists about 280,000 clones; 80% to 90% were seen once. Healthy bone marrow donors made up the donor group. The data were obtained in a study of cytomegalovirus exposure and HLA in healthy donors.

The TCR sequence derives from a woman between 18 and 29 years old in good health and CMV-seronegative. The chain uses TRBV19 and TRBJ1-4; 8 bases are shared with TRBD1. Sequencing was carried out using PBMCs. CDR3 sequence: CASSMTGENEKLFF. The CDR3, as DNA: TGTGCCAGTAGTATGACAGGGGAGAATGAAAAACTGTTTTTT. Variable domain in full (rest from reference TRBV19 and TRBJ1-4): DGGITQSPKYLFRKEGQNVTLSCEQNLNHDAMYWYRQDPGQGLRLIYYSQIVNDFQKGDIAEGYSVSREKKESFPLTVTSAQKNPTAFYLCASSMTGENEKLFFGSGTQLSVL.